The TCR beta chain described here comes from a study of shared T cell receptors in the human thymus. The CDR3 extends over 17 amino acids. J was trimmed by 7 bases and V by 0 bases; bases with no gene match: 11. Germline CDR1 LGHNA, CDR2 YSLEER. Libraries were prepared by immunoSEQ multiplex PCR; TCRdb keeps only in-frame clonotypes and omits some of them. The sample gives roughly 560,000 clones, around three quarters of which show up once; about 0.013% is in the top ten. This sample also belongs to another study, concerning human thymus T cells. That source reports: Healthy Finnish infants undergoing corrective surgery for congenital heart defects provided the donor material. Resections were taken during corrective heart surgery, and the thymus tissue came from these. Thymic repertoires of unrelated individuals were reported in related research to overlap highly.

Sequencing was done on a sample of thymocytes. V is TRBV4-3 and J is TRBJ2-4, with 8 bases fitting TRBD2. The source is a boy under three years old with a congenital heart defect. The CDR3 region is CASSQEFYGGGRNIQYF. DNA for the CDR3: TGCGCCAGCAGCCAAGAGTTTTATGGCGGGGGGCGGAACATTCAGTACTTC.